The sequence of this T cell receptor beta chain was determined in a study of vaccination and CD4 T cells after COVID-19. Across the study: Six males and four females, two Hispanic, made up the convalescents. SARS-CoV-2, HCoV-NL63, HCoV-OC43 and HCoV-229E supplied the overlapping spike peptides used to stimulate cells.

In germline, CDR1 is SGHTA, CDR2 FQGNSA. Unmatched junction bases numbered 5, after V lost 0 bases and J lost 0 bases. The CDR3 sequence is 16 residues long. A word on this clonotype: Its antigen is unidentified.

Once obtained from cultured CD4+ T cells, the DNA was sequenced using the Oncomine TCR Beta short-read assay. Cultures of CD4+ T cells served as the source for extracting genomic DNA. TCRdb ran MiXCR on the PCR reads and lists one entry per CDR3 protein. Here the sample spans about 21,000 distinct CDR3 sequences, roughly half being singletons. Documented treatment: approximately nine-day PBMC culture with coronavirus spike peptide pools or control peptides (ViraFEST assay). Negative selection enriched CD4+ T cells from cultures at 9 to 10 days. The receptor's source is a human donor who had recovered from COVID-19. The sample here was CD4+ T cells from blood, cultured in vitro, taken after SARS-CoV-2 vaccination. The chain combines TRBV7-2 with TRBJ2-7; 7 bases match TRBD1. The CDR3: CASSLAAGGYSYEQYF. CDR3 coding DNA: TGTGCCAGCAGCTTAGCCGCAGGGGGATACTCCTACGAGCAGTACTTC.